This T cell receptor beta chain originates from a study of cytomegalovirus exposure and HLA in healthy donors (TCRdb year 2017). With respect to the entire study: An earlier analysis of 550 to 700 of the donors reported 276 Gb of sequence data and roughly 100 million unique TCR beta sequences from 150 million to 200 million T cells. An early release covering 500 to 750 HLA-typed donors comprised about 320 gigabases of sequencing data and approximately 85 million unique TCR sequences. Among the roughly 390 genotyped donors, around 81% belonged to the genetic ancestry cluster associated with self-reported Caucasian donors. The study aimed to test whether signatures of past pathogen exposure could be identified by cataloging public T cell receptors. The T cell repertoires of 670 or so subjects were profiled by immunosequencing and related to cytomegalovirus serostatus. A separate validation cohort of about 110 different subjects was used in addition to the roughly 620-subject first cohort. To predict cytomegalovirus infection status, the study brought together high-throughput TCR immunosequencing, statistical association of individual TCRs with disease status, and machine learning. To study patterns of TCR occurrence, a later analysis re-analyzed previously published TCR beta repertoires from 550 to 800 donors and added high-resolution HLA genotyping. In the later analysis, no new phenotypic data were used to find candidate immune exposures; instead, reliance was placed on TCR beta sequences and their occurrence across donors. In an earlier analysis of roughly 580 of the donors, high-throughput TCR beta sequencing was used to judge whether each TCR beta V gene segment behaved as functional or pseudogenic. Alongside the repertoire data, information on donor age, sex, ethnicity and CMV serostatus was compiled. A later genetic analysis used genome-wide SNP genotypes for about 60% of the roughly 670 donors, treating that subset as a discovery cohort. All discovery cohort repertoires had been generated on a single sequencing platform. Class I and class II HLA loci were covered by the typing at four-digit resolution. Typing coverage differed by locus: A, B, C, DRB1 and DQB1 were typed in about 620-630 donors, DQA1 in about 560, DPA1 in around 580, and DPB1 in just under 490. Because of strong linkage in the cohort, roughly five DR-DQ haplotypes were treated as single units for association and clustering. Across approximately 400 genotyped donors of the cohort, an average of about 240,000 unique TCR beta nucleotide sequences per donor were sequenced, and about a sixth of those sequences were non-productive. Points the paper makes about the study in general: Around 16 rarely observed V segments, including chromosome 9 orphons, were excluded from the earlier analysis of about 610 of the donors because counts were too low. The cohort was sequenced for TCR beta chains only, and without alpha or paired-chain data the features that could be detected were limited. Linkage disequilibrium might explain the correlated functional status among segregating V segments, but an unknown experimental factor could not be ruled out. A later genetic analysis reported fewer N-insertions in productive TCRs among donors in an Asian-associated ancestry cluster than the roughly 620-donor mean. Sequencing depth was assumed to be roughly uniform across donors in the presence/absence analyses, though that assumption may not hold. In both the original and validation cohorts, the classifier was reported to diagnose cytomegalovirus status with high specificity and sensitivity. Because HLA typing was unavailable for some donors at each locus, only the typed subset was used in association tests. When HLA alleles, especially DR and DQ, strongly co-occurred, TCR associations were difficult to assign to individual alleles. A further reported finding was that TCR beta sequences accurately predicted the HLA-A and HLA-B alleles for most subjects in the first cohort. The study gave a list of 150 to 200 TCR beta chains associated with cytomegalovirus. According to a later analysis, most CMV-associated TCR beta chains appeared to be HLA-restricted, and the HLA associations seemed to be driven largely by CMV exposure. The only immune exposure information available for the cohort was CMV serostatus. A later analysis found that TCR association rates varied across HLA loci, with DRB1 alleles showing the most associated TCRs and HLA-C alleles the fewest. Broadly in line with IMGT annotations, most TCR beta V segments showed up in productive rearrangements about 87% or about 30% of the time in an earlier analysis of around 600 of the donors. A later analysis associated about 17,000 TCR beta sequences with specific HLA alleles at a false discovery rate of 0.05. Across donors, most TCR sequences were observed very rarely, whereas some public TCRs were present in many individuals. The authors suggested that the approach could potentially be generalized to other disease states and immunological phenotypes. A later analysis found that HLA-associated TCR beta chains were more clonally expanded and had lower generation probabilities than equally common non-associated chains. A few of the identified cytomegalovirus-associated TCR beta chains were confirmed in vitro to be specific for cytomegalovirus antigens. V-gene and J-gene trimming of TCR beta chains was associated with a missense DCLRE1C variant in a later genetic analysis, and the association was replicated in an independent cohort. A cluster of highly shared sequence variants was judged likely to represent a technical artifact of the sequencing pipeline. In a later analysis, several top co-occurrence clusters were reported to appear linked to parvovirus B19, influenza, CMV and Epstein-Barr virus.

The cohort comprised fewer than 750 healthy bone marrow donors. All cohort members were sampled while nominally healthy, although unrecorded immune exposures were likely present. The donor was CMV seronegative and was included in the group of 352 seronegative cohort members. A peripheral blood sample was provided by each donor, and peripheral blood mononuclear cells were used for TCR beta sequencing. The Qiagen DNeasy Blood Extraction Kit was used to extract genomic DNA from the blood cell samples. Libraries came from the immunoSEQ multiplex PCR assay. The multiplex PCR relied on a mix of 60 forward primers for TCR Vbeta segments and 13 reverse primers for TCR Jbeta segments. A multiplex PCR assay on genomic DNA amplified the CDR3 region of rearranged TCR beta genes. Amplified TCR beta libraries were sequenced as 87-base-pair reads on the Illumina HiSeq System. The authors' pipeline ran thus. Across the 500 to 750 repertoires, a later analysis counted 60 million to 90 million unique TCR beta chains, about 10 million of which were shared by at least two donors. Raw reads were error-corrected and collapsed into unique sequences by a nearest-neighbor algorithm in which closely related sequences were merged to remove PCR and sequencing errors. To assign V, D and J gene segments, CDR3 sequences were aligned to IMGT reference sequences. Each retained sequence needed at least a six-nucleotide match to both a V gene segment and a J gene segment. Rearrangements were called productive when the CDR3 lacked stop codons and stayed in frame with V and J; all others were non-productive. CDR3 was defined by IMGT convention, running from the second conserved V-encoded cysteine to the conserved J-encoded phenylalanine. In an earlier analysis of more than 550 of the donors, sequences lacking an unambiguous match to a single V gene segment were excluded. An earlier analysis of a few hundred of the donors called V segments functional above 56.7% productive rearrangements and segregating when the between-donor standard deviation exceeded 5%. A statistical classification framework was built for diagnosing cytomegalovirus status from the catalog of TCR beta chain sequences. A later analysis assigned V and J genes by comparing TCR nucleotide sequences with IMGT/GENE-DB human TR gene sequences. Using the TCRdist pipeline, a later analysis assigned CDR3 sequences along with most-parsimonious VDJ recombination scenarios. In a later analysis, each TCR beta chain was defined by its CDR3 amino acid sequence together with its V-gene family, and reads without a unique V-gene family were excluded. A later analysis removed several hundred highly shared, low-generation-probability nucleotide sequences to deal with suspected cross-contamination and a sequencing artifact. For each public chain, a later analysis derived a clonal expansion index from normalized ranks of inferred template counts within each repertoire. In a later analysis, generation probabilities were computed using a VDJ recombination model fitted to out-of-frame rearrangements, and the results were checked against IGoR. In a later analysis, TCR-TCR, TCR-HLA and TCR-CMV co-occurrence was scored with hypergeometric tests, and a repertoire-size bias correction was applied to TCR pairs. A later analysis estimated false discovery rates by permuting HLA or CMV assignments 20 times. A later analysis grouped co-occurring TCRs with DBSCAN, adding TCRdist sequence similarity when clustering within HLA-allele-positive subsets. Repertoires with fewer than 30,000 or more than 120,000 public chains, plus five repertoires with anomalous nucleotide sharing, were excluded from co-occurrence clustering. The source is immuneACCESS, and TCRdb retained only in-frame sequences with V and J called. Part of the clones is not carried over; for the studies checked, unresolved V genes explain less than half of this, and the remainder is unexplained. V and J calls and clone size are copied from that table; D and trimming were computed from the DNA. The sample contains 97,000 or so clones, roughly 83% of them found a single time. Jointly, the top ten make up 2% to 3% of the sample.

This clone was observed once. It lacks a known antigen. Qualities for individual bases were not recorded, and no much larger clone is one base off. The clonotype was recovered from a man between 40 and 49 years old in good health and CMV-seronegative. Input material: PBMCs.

CDR3 region: CASSLRTGANTGELFF. The DNA sequence reads TGTGCCAGCAGCTTGAGGACAGGGGCAAACACCGGGGAGCTGTTTTTT. Rearrangement joined TRBV5-4 to TRBJ2-2; TRBD1 aligns with 9 central bases. From its cysteine to its phenylalanine, the CDR3 spans 16 amino acids. Only the CDR3 portion is preserved as DNA: 48 bases, with reading frame beginning at the first base. Looking up the germline V gene (reference sequence) yields CDR1 SGHNT and CDR2 YYREEE. At the junction V is shortened by 1 base and J by 2 bases; bases outside the gene matches: 3.